This TCR beta chain was observed in a study of OX40 agonist ivuxolimab in advanced cancers. Repertoires were generated with immunoSEQ multiplex PCR, while TCRdb's copy carries only in-frame clones and drops some. The data show 13,000 or so clones, with 90% seen just once and more than 65% held by the top ten. V was pared by 4 bases and J by 2 bases, with 12 bases between. Germline assignment: CDR1 SGDLS and CDR2 YYNGEE. The CDR3 runs to 14 residues. The genes are TRBV9 and TRBJ2-5; D not certain. This sequence was found in an adult with an advanced solid tumor such as melanoma, head and neck, liver or kidney cancer. This material consisted of CD4+ or CD8+ T cells sorted from blood, taken in a trial of the OX40 agonist ivuxolimab. CDR3 in amino acids: CASSSDWEQETQYF. CDR3 DNA: TGTGCCAGCAGCTCAGACTGGGAACAAGAGACCCAGTACTTC.